The 18 T cell receptor beta chains below all came from one sample that was sequenced in a study of CD8 T cells in ankylosing spondylitis. Study-wide findings and caveats: Several highly homologous variants made up a TCR beta motif, and this motif appeared characteristic of ankylosing spondylitis blood.

Their specific antigens are unknown. Via MiXCR, TCRdb re-called the 5' RACE reads, giving one row per CDR3 protein. This table holds around 440,000 distinct CDR3 sequences, roughly 18% found once. Sequencing used blood, either unsorted or a sorted T cell fraction (not recorded which). These receptors were collected from a male donor with ankylosing spondylitis.

V gene TRBV5-6 combines with J gene TRBJ1-5; a possible D gene is TRBD1 (5 bases). The CDR3 runs 15 residues. V was pared by 1 base and J by 5 bases, with 13 bases between. Germline values: CDR1 SGHDT, CDR2 YYEEEE. The CDR3, as DNA: TGTGCCAGCAGCTTGCGGCAGGGTAGGGATCAGCCCCAGCATTTT. It yields the protein CASSLRQGRDQPQHF.

This rearrangement joins TRBV7-2 to TRBJ2-5; maybe TRBD2 (5 bases). In germline, CDR1 is SGHTA, CDR2 FQGNSA. This CDR3 region has 13 residues. Trimming cost V 2 bases and J 5 bases, with 9 bases left between them. The chain's CDR3 is CASSLKGGETQYF. DNA for the CDR3: TGTGCCAGCAGCTTAAAAGGCGGGGAGACCCAGTACTTC.

The table lists this clonotype with a few counts. V and J are TRBV7-2 and TRBJ1-5, with D possibly being TRBD1 (5 bases). The CDR3 is 16 residues long. Germline V lookup: CDR1 SGHTA, CDR2 FQGNSA. V shed 5 bases and J shed 0 bases, with 14 bases lying between them. In DNA, the CDR3 is TGTGCCAGCAGCCCGGAAACAGGAGTTAGCAATCAGCCCCAGCATTTT. It encodes CASSPETGVSNQPQHF.

This rearrangement joins TRBV5-4 to TRBJ2-5; the D gene is possibly TRBD2 (5 bases). The CDR3 totals 15 residues. V was cut by 0 bases and J by 5 bases, with 14 bases left in between. Germline V gene sequence: CDR1 SGHNT, CDR2 YYREEE (reference sequence). CDR3 loop: CASSLEASRDETQYF. The CDR3 DNA follows: TGTGCCAGCAGCTTGGAAGCTAGCCGGGATGAGACCCAGTACTTC.

This clonotype was observed once. V and J are TRBV6-5 and TRBJ2-7; TRBD2 is a possible D gene (7 bases). V lost 2 bases to trimming and J lost 0 bases, with 11 bases between them. CDR3 length: 15 residues. The V gene's germline CDR1 is MNHEY and CDR2 SVGAGI. CDR3 residues: CASSYGRGGSYEQYF. In nucleotides, the CDR3 is TGTGCCAGCAGTTACGGGAGGGGGGGCTCCTACGAGCAGTACTTC.

In this sample, this clonotype turned up many times. V gene TRBV5-1 combines with J gene TRBJ2-7; 9 positions agree with TRBD2. The CDR3 has 15 residues. Unmatched junction bases numbered 1, after V lost 0 bases and J lost 0 bases. The germline gives CDR1 SGHRS, CDR2 YFSETQ. The CDR3 region has the DNA TGCGCCAGCAGCTTGGGGACTAGCGTCTCCTACGAGCAGTACTTC. Its protein product is CASSLGTSVSYEQYF. The entire variable domain, with the rest obtained from reference TRBV5-1 and TRBJ2-7, is as follows: KAGVTQTPRYLIKTRGQQVTLSCSPISGHRSVSWYQQTPGQGLQFLFEYFSETQRNKGNFPGRFSGRQFSNSRSEMNVSTLELGDSALYLCASSLGTSVSYEQYFGPGTRLTVT.

The V and J genes are TRBV29-1 and TRBJ2-3; the D gene is possibly TRBD1 (6 bases). The CDR3 is 13 amino acids. Germline CDR1 is SQVTM and CDR2 is ANQGSEA. V was trimmed by 3 bases and J by 5 bases, leaving 12 bases between them. In nucleotides, the CDR3 is TGCAGCGTTGACAGGGGAAGCGGAGATACGCAGTATTTT. This gives the protein CSVDRGSGDTQYF.

The chain links TRBV28 to TRBJ2-7, with D possibly being TRBD2 (5 bases). The CDR3 extends over 12 amino acids. Germline V lookup: CDR1 MDHEN, CDR2 SYDVKM. The germline V and J ends were trimmed by 7 bases and 1 base, with 8 bases remaining between them. CDR3: CASNGESYEQYF. CDR3 coding DNA: TGTGCCAGCAACGGGGAATCCTACGAGCAGTACTTC.

This clonotype was seen a few times. The chain links TRBV7-7 to TRBJ1-5; tentatively, D is TRBD1 (5 bases). The CDR3 spans 20 residues. Germline CDR1 SSHAT, CDR2 FNYEAQ (reference sequence). Trimming took off 1 base at V and 4 bases at J, with 26 bases between the two ends. CDR3 nucleotide sequence: TGTGCCAGCAGCTTAGATTGTATTTTCCCGACGGGGCCAACTAATCAGCCCCAGCATTTT. This sequence encodes CASSLDCIFPTGPTNQPQHF.

This clonotype came up many times. The V gene is TRBV6-1, the J gene TRBJ1-5, with a tentative D call TRBD1 (5 bases). The CDR3 runs 15 residues. V shed 6 bases and J shed 3 bases, with 15 bases lying between them. In germline, CDR1 is MNHNS, CDR2 SASEGT. This CDR3 reads CASSSGSGYNQPQHF. The CDR3 nucleotides are TGTGCCAGCAGCTCCGGGTCAGGGTACAATCAGCCCCAGCATTTT.

This clonotype was detected only a few times. The genes are TRBV7-9 and TRBJ1-1, with TRBD1 matching over 9 bases. The ends lost 5 bases at V and 5 bases at J; junction bases unmatched: 6. CDR3 length equals 14 residues. Germline lookup yields CDR1 SEHNR and CDR2 FQNEAQ (reference sequence). In nucleotides, the CDR3 is TGTGCCAGCAGCACCGGACAGGGGTGGACTGAAGCTTTCTTT. Translating gives CASSTGQGWTEAFF.

The table lists this clonotype with a few counts. The V and J genes are TRBV6-1 and TRBJ2-4; D is possibly TRBD2 (7 bases). This CDR3 has 16 amino acids. Looked up from germline, CDR1 is MNHNS and CDR2 is SASEGT. The V end was cut by 7 bases, the J end by 1 base, with 17 bases between. CDR3 nucleotide sequence: TGTGCCAGCAACGAGGCGGGGGCTCGTGCCAAAAACATTCAGTACTTC. Translated: CASNEAGARAKNIQYF.

This clonotype turned up a few times. The V gene is TRBV5-1, the J gene TRBJ1-4; D call uncertain. Per germline, CDR1 SGHRS and CDR2 YFSETQ. Trimming cost V 0 bases and J 0 bases, with 6 bases left between them. This CDR3 is built from 15 residues. The CDR3 DNA follows: TGCGCCAGCAGCTTGGCCAGAACAACTAATGAAAAACTGTTTTTT. It is translated as CASSLARTTNEKLFF.

This clonotype was detected a few times. J is TRBJ1-6 and V is TRBV25-1; D gene ambiguous. Trimming took off 3 bases at V and 0 bases at J, with 6 bases between the two ends. Germline CDR1 reads MGHDK; CDR2 reads SYGVNS. This CDR3 region has 15 residues. The CDR3 DNA reads as TGTGCCAGCAGTGATCGGAGCTCCTATAATTCACCCCTCCACTTT. Protein product: CASSDRSSYNSPLHF.

J is TRBJ2-3 and V is TRBV7-9; tentatively, D is TRBD1 or TRBD2 (5 bases each). This CDR3 spans 14 amino acids. In germline, CDR1 is SEHNR, CDR2 FQNEAQ (reference sequence). V dropped 3 bases and J dropped 9 bases, with 16 bases sitting between them. For the CDR3, the DNA is TGTGCCAGCAGCTTTGGGACCCGAGCAGGGACGCAGTATTTT. It codes for CASSFGTRAGTQYF.

This chain connects TRBV5-1 to TRBJ2-3, with D perhaps matching TRBD2 (6 bases). The germline V and J ends were trimmed by 1 base and 0 bases, with 21 bases remaining between them. The CDR3 sequence is 19 residues long. Germline loops: CDR1 SGHRS, CDR2 YFSETQ. The CDR3 loop is CASSLWLAGTASSTDTQYF. The CDR3 DNA is TGCGCCAGCAGCTTGTGGCTCGCGGGGACCGCCTCTAGCACAGATACGCAGTATTTT.

This clonotype turned up a few times. DNA of the CDR3: TGCAGTGCTAGAATCGGACAGCGCAATCAGCCCCAGCATTTT. Protein sequence: CSARIGQRNQPQHF. V and J are TRBV20-1 and TRBJ1-5; perhaps TRBD1 as D (6 bases). Germline V CDR1 and CDR2: DFQATT, SNEGSKA (reference sequence). V lost 2 bases, J lost 2 bases, and 10 bases lay in between. This CDR3 contains 14 residues.

The V and J genes are TRBV7-9 and TRBJ2-7, with D possibly TRBD1 on 6 matching bases. This CDR3 spans 15 amino acids. The V end was cut by 4 bases, the J end by 3 bases, with 16 bases between. Germline V gene lookup returns CDR1 SEHNR and CDR2 FQNEAQ (reference sequence). The CDR3 is CASSSRDKMHYEQYF. The CDR3, as DNA: TGTGCCAGCAGCTCCAGGGACAAGATGCACTACGAGCAGTACTTC.